This passage covers 2 T cell receptor beta chains from one sample sequenced in a study of neurological immune-mediated disorders. Each CDR3 protein gets one entry after TCRdb re-called the 5' RACE reads with MiXCR. Of approximately 70,000 distinct CDR3 sequences in the sample, 3.9% were seen once. Sample: PBMCs. The receptors were sampled from a man aged 25 to 40 with multiple sclerosis.

This clonotype occurred many times. V usage is TRBV6-2 or TRBV6-3 and J usage is TRBJ2-7, with D possibly being TRBD2 (6 bases). In germline, CDR1 is MNHEY, CDR2 SVGEGT. The CDR3 is 14 residues long. V gave up 2 bases and J gave up 6 bases, with 14 bases separating them. CDR3 sequence: CASSYRRDSREQYF. The CDR3 region has the DNA TGTGCCAGCAGTTACCGTCGGGACTCTCGCGAGCAGTACTTC.

This clonotype has at least ten counts. The rearrangement links TRBV5-1 to TRBJ2-7; TRBD1 aligns across 7 bases. Germline V gene lookup returns CDR1 SGHRS and CDR2 YFSETQ. The CDR3 consists of 15 residues. With V trimmed by 5 bases and J by 2 bases, 10 bases remained unmatched. The CDR3 reads CASSSISGTAYEQYF. CDR3 DNA sequence: TGCGCCAGCAGTTCCATTTCCGGGACAGCCTACGAGCAGTACTTC.